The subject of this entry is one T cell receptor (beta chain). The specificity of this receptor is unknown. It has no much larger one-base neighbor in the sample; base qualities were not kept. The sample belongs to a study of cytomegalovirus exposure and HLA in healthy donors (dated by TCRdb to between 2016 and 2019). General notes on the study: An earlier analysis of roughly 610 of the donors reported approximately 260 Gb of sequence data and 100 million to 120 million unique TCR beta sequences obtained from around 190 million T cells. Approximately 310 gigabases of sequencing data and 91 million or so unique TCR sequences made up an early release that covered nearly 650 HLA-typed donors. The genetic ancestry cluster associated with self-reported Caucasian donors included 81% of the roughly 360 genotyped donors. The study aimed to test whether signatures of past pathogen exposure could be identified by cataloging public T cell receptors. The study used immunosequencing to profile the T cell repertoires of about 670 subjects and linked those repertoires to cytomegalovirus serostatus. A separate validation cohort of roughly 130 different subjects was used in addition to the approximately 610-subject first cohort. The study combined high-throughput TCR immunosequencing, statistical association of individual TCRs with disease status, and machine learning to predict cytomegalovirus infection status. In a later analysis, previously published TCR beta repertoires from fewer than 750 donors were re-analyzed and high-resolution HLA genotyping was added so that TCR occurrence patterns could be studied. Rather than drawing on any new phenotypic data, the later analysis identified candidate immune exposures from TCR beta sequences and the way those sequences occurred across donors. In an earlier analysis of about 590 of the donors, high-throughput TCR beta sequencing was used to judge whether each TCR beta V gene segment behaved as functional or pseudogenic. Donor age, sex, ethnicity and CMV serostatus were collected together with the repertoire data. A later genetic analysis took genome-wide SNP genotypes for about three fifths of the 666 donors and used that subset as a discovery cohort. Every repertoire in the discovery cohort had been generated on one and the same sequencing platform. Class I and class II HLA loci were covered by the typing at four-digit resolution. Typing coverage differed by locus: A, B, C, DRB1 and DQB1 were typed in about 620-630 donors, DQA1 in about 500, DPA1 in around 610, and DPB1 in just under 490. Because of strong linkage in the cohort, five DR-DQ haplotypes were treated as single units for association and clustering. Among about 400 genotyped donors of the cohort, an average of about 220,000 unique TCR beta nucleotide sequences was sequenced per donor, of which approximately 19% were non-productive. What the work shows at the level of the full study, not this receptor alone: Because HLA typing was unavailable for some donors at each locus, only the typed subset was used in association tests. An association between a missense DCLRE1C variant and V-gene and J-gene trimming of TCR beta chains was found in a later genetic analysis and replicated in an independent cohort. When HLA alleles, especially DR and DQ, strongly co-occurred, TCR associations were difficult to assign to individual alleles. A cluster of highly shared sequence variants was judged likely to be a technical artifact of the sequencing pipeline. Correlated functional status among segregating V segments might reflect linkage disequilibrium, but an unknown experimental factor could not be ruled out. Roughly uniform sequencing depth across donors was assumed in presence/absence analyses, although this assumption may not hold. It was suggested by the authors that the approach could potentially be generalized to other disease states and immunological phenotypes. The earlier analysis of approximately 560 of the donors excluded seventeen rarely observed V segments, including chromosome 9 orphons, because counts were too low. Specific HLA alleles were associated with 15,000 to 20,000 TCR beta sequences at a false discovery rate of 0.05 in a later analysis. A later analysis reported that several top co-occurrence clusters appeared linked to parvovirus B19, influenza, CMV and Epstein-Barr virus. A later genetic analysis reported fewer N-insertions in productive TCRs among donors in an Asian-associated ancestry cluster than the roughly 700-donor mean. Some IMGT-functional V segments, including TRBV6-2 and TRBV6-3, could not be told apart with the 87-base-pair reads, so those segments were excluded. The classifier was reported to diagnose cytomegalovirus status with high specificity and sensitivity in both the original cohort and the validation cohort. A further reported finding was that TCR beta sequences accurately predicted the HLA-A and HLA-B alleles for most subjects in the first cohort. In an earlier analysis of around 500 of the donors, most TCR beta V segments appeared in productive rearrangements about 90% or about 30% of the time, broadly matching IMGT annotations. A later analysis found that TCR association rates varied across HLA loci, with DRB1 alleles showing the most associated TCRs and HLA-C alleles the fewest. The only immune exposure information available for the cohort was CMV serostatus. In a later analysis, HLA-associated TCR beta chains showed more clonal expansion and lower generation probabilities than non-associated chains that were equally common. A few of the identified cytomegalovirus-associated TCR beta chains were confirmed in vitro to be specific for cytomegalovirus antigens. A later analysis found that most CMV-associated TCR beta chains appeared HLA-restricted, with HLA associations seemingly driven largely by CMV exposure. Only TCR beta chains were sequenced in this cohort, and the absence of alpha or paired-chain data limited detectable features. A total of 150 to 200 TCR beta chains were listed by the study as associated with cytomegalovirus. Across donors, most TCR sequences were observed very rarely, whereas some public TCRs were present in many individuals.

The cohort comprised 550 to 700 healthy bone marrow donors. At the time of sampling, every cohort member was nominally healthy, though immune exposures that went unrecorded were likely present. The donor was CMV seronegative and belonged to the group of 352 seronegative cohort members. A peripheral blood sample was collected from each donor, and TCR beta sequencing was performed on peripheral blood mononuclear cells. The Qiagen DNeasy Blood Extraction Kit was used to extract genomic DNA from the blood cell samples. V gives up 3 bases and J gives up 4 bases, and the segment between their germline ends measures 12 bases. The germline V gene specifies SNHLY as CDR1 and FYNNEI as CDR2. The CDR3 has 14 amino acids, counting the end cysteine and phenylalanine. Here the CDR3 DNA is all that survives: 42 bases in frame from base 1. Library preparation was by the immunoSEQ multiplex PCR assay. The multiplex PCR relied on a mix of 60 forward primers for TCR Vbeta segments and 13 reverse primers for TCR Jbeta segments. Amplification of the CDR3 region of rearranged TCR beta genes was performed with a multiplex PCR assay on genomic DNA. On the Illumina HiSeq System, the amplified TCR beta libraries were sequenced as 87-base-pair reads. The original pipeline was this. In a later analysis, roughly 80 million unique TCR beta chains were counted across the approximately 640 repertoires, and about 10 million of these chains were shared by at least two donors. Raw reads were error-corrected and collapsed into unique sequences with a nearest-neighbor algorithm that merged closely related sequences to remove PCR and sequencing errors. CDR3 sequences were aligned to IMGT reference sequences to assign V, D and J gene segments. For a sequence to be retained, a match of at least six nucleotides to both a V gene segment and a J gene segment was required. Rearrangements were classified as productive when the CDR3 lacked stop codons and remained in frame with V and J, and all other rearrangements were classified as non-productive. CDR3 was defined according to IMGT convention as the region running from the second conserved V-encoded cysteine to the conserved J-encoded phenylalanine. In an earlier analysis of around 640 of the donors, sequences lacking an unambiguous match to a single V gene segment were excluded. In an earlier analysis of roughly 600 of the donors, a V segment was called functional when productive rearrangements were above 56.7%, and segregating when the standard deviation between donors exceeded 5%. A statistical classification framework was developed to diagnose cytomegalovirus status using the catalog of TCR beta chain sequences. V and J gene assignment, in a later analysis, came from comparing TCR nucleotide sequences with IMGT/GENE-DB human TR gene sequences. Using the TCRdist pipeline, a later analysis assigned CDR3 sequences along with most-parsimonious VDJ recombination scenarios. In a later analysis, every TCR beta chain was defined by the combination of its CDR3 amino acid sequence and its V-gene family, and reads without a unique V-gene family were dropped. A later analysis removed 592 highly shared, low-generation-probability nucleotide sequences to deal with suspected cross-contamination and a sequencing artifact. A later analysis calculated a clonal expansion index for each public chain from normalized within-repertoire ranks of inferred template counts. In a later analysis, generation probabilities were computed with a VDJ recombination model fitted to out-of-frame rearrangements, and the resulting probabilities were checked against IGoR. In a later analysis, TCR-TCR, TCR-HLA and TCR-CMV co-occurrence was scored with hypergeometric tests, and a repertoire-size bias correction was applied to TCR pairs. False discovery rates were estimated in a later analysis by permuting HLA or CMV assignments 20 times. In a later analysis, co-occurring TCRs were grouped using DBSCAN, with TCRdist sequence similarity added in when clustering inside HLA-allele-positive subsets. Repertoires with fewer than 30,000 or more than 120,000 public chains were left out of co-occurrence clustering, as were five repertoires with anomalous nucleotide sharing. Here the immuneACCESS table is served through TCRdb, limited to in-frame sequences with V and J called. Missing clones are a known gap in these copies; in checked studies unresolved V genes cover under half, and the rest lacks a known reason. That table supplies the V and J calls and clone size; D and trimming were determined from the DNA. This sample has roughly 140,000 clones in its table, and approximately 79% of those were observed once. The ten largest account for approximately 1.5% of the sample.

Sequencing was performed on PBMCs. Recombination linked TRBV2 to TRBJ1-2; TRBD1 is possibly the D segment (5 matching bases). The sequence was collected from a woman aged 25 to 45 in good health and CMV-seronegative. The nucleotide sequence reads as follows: TGTGCCAGCAGTGAGTTCCAGGGTGGCTATGGCTACACCTTC. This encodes CASSEFQGGYGYTF.